Sequencing of this TCR beta chain was carried out in a study of blood T cell repertoires in COVID-19. Profiling relied on immunoSEQ multiplex PCR, and the TCRdb table lists in-frame clones only, not all of them. In the table there are about 210,000 clones, around four fifths of which are singletons. The J segment lost 5 bases and the V segment lost 2 bases, leaving 6 bases of the junction unmatched. The CDR3 extends over 15 amino acids. Germline V CDR1 and CDR2: MNHEY, SVGEGT. The chain joins TRBV6-2 or TRBV6-3 to TRBJ1-2; TRBD1 agrees at 9 bases. The receptor was isolated from a woman in her 70s with COVID-19, enrolled during active disease. The material sequenced was peripheral blood. The CDR3 DNA follows: TGTGCCAGCAGTTACGGGGACAGGGTTGCGTATGGCTACACCTTC. Protein sequence: CASSYGDRVAYGYTF.